Below are 32 T cell receptor beta chains sequenced from a single sample in a study of T cell repertoires in cytomegalovirus infection (dated by TCRdb to between 2018 and 2021). Instrument on record: Illumina HiSeq 1500. The public reads were reprocessed in TCRdb via fastp at Q25 and MiXCR, keeping in-frame beta chains. Here each entry gathers all rows of one CDR3 protein and keeps the most common genes and DNA. Across this sample there are fewer than 300,000 distinct CDR3 sequences, with more than 20% seen only once. Approximately 15% of the sample is held by the ten biggest clonotypes. Material for sequencing was PBMCs. These TCRs come from a human donor in good health (CMV status not recorded). Some clones in this sample may be carry-over from other donors' samples.

The rearrangement joins TRBV12-3 or TRBV12-4 to TRBJ1-2; TRBD1 aligns across 7 bases. This CDR3 has 14 amino acids. V trimming: 2 bases; J trimming: 4 bases; junction bases outside the gene matches: 4. The CDR3 nucleotides are TGTGCCAGCAGTTTAACAAGGGGGCCCTATGGCTACACCTTC. Translating it yields CASSLTRGPYGYTF.

This clonotype came up many times. V is TRBV7-2 and J is TRBJ2-5; TRBD1 or TRBD2 may be the D gene (5 bases each). The V gene's germline CDR1 is SGHTA and CDR2 FQGNSA. The CDR3 spans 15 residues. V gave up 5 bases and J gave up 1 base, with 14 bases separating them. The CDR3 DNA reads as TGTGCCAGCAGCCGAAGAGAGGGGCCCCAAGAGACCCAGTACTTC. Protein product: CASSRREGPQETQYF.

This chain connects TRBV20-1 to TRBJ2-5; the match to TRBD2 covers 10 bases. From germline, CDR1 is DFQATT and CDR2 SNEGSKA (reference sequence). V trimming: 3 bases; J trimming: 4 bases; junction bases outside the gene matches: 14. The CDR3 is 17 amino acids. The CDR3 nucleotides read TGCAGTGCTAGTGGTTGGGCTAGCGGGAGAGGCGGAGAGACCCAGTACTTC. This encodes CSASGWASGRGGETQYF.

The chain recombines TRBV5-1 with TRBJ2-2; tentatively, D is TRBD1 or TRBD2 (5 bases each). This CDR3 comprises 15 residues. Between the trimmed V and J ends, which lost 1 base and 3 bases, there was a span of 10 bases. Looked up from germline, CDR1 is SGHRS and CDR2 is YFSETQ. The CDR3 here is CASSLSQDYTGELFF. The CDR3 nucleotides read TGCGCCAGCAGCTTGTCACAGGACTACACCGGGGAGCTGTTTTTT. The whole variable domain, filled in from reference TRBV5-1 and TRBJ2-2, reads KAGVTQTPRYLIKTRGQQVTLSCSPISGHRSVSWYQQTPGQGLQFLFEYFSETQRNKGNFPGRFSGRQFSNSRSEMNVSTLELGDSALYLCASSLSQDYTGELFFGEGSRLTVL.

The chain joins TRBV12-5 to TRBJ1-1; D gene ambiguous. Germline loops: CDR1 LGHNT, CDR2 FRNRAP. This CDR3 spans 13 amino acids. V lost 4 bases, J lost 8 bases, and 14 bases lay in between. Written as DNA, the CDR3 is TGTGCTAGTGGTTCCGGTAGGACCAAGGAAGCTTTCTTT. Protein: CASGSGRTKEAFF.

The table lists this clonotype with a few counts. The rearrangement joins TRBV12-3 or TRBV12-4 to TRBJ2-5; 11 positions match TRBD1. This CDR3 has 15 residues. Losses at the gene ends were 5 bases for V and 2 bases for J; bases not matched to a gene: 4. The CDR3 DNA is TGTGCCAGCAGTGCGGACAGGGGGCGTCAAGAGACCCAGTACTTC. Amino acid sequence: CASSADRGRQETQYF.

This clonotype showed up many times. The chain combines TRBV5-1 with TRBJ2-7, with D unresolved. With 1 base removed from V and 7 bases from J, the gap between germline ends came to 12 bases. The germline gives CDR1 SGHRS, CDR2 YFSETQ. The CDR3 is made up of 13 amino acids. CDR3 in DNA: TGCGCCAGCAGCTTGATTGGGGAAGGGGAGCAGTACTTC. Translation gives CASSLIGEGEQYF.

This clonotype was seen more than once but under ten times. The J gene is TRBJ2-1, the V gene TRBV4-1; 8 positions agree with TRBD2. The CDR3 runs 17 residues. J gave up 2 bases and V 4 bases, and 10 bases lay outside the gene matches. CDR1 and CDR2 from the germline V gene are MGHRA and YSYEKL. CDR3 residues: CASSPQGSGSAYNEQFF. The CDR3 nucleotides read TGCGCCAGCAGCCCGCAAGGGAGCGGGAGCGCCTACAATGAGCAGTTCTTC.

This clonotype was counted a few times. The rearrangement links TRBV2 to TRBJ2-3; unclear D gene. Between the trimmed V and J ends, which lost 7 bases and 1 base, there was a span of 15 bases. In germline, CDR1 is SNHLY, CDR2 FYNNEI. The CDR3 sequence is 15 residues long. DNA for the CDR3: TGTGCCAGCACCAGACTTGTTTCTGGCACAGATACGCAGTATTTT. It yields the protein CASTRLVSGTDTQYF.

The chain couples TRBV6-5 to TRBJ1-1; D is undetermined. Germline lookup yields CDR1 MNHEY and CDR2 SVGAGI. V was shortened by 5 bases and J by 1 base, with 14 bases between the two germline ends. The CDR3 runs to 15 residues. CDR3 sequence reads: CASSEARTWNTEAFF. The CDR3 DNA sequence: TGTGCCAGCAGTGAAGCCAGGACTTGGAACACTGAAGCTTTCTTT.

This clonotype appeared a few times. The chain has TRBV5-4 and TRBJ1-6; TRBD1 might be the D (5 bases). Germline V gives CDR1 SGHNT, CDR2 YYREEE (reference sequence). The CDR3 sequence is 12 residues long. Trimming took off 1 base at V and 10 bases at J, with 6 bases between the two ends. CDR3 DNA sequence: TGTGCCAGCAGCTTGTGGGACTCACCCCTCCACTTT. Translated: CASSLWDSPLHF.

The chain is built from TRBV5-1 and TRBJ2-2; D is unclear. Germline CDR1 is SGHRS and CDR2 is YFSETQ. The CDR3 is 15 amino acids. V lost 8 bases and J lost 2, with 16 bases in between. This CDR3 is CASSSQQANTGELFF. Here the CDR3 DNA reads TGCGCCAGTTCTTCCCAGCAGGCCAACACCGGGGAGCTGTTTTTT.

V usage is TRBV6-1 and J usage is TRBJ2-1; TRBD1 might be the D (5 bases). Trimming took 0 bases from V and 0 from J, leaving 9 bases between them. The CDR3 sequence is 16 residues long. Germline-derived CDR1 and CDR2 are MNHNS and SASEGT. The CDR3 spells CASSEARTPSYNEQFF. CDR3 DNA sequence: TGTGCCAGCAGTGAAGCTCGGACACCCTCCTACAATGAGCAGTTCTTC.

The J gene is TRBJ1-4, the V gene TRBV29-1; D is undetermined. Germline CDR1 and CDR2: SQVTM and ANQGSEA. The CDR3 has 12 amino acids. Trimming shortened V by 7 bases and J by 2 bases, and 8 bases separated the two germline ends. For the CDR3, the DNA is TGCAGCGCGGGAAAGACTAATGAAAAACTGTTTTTT. Amino acids: CSAGKTNEKLFF.

The chain has TRBV4-1 and TRBJ2-7; unclear D gene. The CDR3 loop spans 14 amino acids. Germline CDR1 MGHRA, CDR2 YSYEKL. The V end was cut by 3 bases, the J end by 0 bases, with 9 bases between. The CDR3, as DNA: TGCGCCAGCAGCCAGACTTTGATCTCCTACGAGCAGTACTTC. Amino acid sequence: CASSQTLISYEQYF.

The V and J genes are TRBV29-1 and TRBJ1-1; TRBD1 agrees at 8 bases. The CDR3 covers 13 residues. With V trimmed by 7 bases and J by 4 bases, 8 bases remained unmatched. The V gene's germline CDR1 is SQVTM and CDR2 ANQGSEA. In nucleotides, the CDR3 is TGCAGCGGCTCGACAGGGGTTGGCACTGAAGCTTTCTTT. The encoded protein is CSGSTGVGTEAFF.

This rearrangement joins TRBV7-6 to TRBJ2-1, with D perhaps TRBD1 (6 bases). V gave up 3 bases and J gave up 6 bases, with 18 bases separating them. This CDR3 has 16 residues. The germline CDR1 and CDR2 sequences are SGHVS and FNYEAQ. Here the CDR3 DNA reads TGTGCCAGCAGCTTGGGGGCCGACAGTGTTAGCAATGAGCAGTTCTTC. It codes for CASSLGADSVSNEQFF. Filled out from reference TRBV7-6 and TRBJ2-1, the complete variable domain reads GAGVSQSPRYKVTKRGQDVALRCDPISGHVSLYWYRQALGQGPEFLTYFNYEAQQDKSGLPNDRFSAERPEGSISTLTIQRTEQRDSAMYRCASSLGADSVSNEQFFGPGTRLTVL.

V gene TRBV11-2 combines with J gene TRBJ2-5; D perhaps matches TRBD1 (6 bases). Trimming cost V 5 bases and J 1 base, with 11 bases left between them. In germline, CDR1 is SGHAT, CDR2 FQNNGV. The CDR3 is 14 amino acids. CDR3 nucleotides: TGTGCCAGCAGCCCGCGGACAGTCCAAGAGACCCAGTACTTC. This encodes CASSPRTVQETQYF.

The genes are TRBV19 and TRBJ2-1, with a tentative D call TRBD1 (5 bases). Germline CDR1 LNHDA, CDR2 SQIVND (reference sequence). The V end was cut by 6 bases, the J end by 8 bases, with 23 bases between. There are 16 residues in the CDR3. CDR3 in amino acids: CASSPRIGAHPHEQFF. DNA for the CDR3: TGTGCCAGTAGCCCTCGGATAGGGGCCCATCCTCATGAGCAGTTCTTC.

This clonotype came up a few times. This chain joins TRBV14 and TRBJ1-1; D gene ambiguous. CDR3 length equals 15 residues. The germline V gene encodes CDR1 SGHDN and CDR2 FVKESK. V shed 0 bases and J shed 3 bases, with 11 bases lying between them. Here the CDR3 DNA reads TGTGCCAGCAGCCAAGATTTAGGGCGGTACACTGAAGCTTTCTTT. Protein: CASSQDLGRYTEAFF.

The rearrangement joins TRBV30 to TRBJ1-4; D is unclear. There are 15 residues in the CDR3. V gave up 4 bases and J gave up 1 base, with 13 bases separating them. Germline V gene data show CDR1 as GTSNPN and CDR2 as SVGIG (reference sequence). For the CDR3, the DNA is TGTGCCTGGACCATACCCGGCTTAACTAATGAAAAACTGTTTTTT. Amino acids: CAWTIPGLTNEKLFF.

A few counts support this clonotype. The gene calls are TRBV29-1 and TRBJ1-3; D ambiguous. The germline V and J ends were trimmed by 3 bases and 7 bases, with 10 bases remaining between them. Germline V gene lookup returns CDR1 SQVTM and CDR2 ANQGSEA. The CDR3 sequence is 12 residues long. In DNA, the CDR3 is TGCAGCGTTGAGGTCTACTTGAACACCATATATTTT. Residues: CSVEVYLNTIYF.

This clonotype occurred many times. The chain links TRBV7-2 to TRBJ2-7; 13 bases are a match to TRBD2. V lost 1 base to trimming and J lost 4 bases; unmatched junction nucleotides: 4. Germline CDR1 SGHTA, CDR2 FQGNSA. The CDR3 is 16 residues long. CDR3 loop: CASSLGGTSGKYEQYF. CDR3 sequence (DNA): TGTGCCAGCAGCTTAGGTGGGACTAGCGGGAAATACGAGCAGTACTTC.

This clonotype showed up just a few times. The chain carries TRBV2 and TRBJ1-6; a weak D match, TRBD1 (6 bases). The V gene lost 1 base and the J gene lost 8 bases, with 9 bases spanning the gap. Germline loops: CDR1 SNHLY, CDR2 FYNNEI. CDR3 size: 14 residues. The DNA of the CDR3 is TGTGCCAGCAGTGAAGTCAGGGGATATTCACCCCTCCACTTT. This codes for CASSEVRGYSPLHF.

This clonotype was seen a handful of times. Written as DNA, the CDR3 is TGTGCCAGCAGTATACAAGGGTCTTTTCTTAACACCGGGGAGCTGTTTTTT. It is translated as CASSIQGSFLNTGELFF. The genes are TRBV28 and TRBJ2-2; no clear D gene. The germline CDR1 and CDR2 sequences are MDHEN and SYDVKM. V was pared by 5 bases and J by 2 bases, with 18 bases between. The CDR3 spans 17 residues. Full variable domain (rest looked up from reference TRBV28 and TRBJ2-2): DVKVTQSSRYLVKRTGEKVFLECVQDMDHENMFWYRQDPGLGLRLIYFSYDVKMKEKGDIPEGYSVSREKKERFSLILESASTNQTSMYLCASSIQGSFLNTGELFFGEGSRLTVL.

This clonotype was detected ten times or more. The chain is built from TRBV7-2 and TRBJ2-7, with 13 positions matching TRBD2. This CDR3 spans 14 amino acids. Germline CDR1 reads SGHTA; CDR2 reads FQGNSA. Losses at the gene ends were 5 bases for V and 5 bases for J; bases not matched to a gene: 3. The CDR3, as DNA: TGTGCCAGCAGCCCGGGACTAGCGGGAAACGAGCAGTACTTC. It yields the protein CASSPGLAGNEQYF.

This clonotype has just a few counts. The chain couples TRBV12-5 to TRBJ1-2, with D perhaps matching TRBD1 (5 bases). The CDR3 length is 14 residues. Trimming shortened V by 6 bases and J by 4 bases, and 15 bases separated the two germline ends. Germline V gives CDR1 LGHNT, CDR2 FRNRAP. The CDR3 sequence is CASGPGGGAYGYTF. Written as DNA, the CDR3 is TGTGCTAGTGGACCCGGGGGAGGAGCCTATGGCTACACCTTC.

This clonotype showed up just a few times. The DNA of the CDR3 is TGTGCCAGCAGCTCATATAGAGAGAGTATAGCCAAAAACATTCAGTACTTC. It translates to CASSSYRESIAKNIQYF. This sequence joins TRBV11-2 and TRBJ2-4, with D unclear. Germline V gives CDR1 SGHAT, CDR2 FQNNGV. V lost 4 bases, J lost 0 bases, and 16 bases lay in between. CDR3 length: 17 amino acids. Looking up the rest from reference TRBV11-2 and TRBJ2-4 gives the full variable domain: EAGVAQSPRYKIIEKRQSVAFWCNPISGHATLYWYQQILGQGPKLLIQFQNNGVVDDSQLPKDRFSAERLKGVDSTLKIQPAKLEDSAVYLCASSSYRESIAKNIQYFGAGTRLSVL.

At least ten counts were recorded for this clonotype. The chain joins TRBV7-9 to TRBJ2-3; TRBD2 agrees at 8 bases. The CDR3 spans 16 residues. The germline V gene encodes CDR1 SEHNR and CDR2 FQNEAQ (reference sequence). Losses at the gene ends were 5 bases for V and 2 bases for J; bases not matched to a gene: 9. CDR3 sequence (DNA): TGTGCCAGCAGCCCTGGTGTAGCGGGGATCACAGATACGCAGTATTTT. Amino acid sequence: CASSPGVAGITDTQYF.

This clonotype was detected only a few times. The gene calls are TRBV7-9 and TRBJ2-2; D unclear. Deletions cut 2 bases from V and 5 bases from J, with 6 bases between. Germline CDR1 and CDR2: SEHNR and FQNEAQ (reference sequence). The CDR3 extends over 13 amino acids. CDR3 sequence: CASSLLGTGELFF. Here the CDR3 DNA reads TGTGCCAGCAGCTTACTGGGGACCGGGGAGCTGTTTTTT. The whole variable domain, remainder taken from reference TRBV7-9 and TRBJ2-2, is DTGVSQNPRHKITKRGQNVTFRCDPISEHNRLYWYRQTLGQGPEFLTYFQNEAQLEKSRLLSDRFSAERPKGSFSTLEIQRTEQGDSAMYLCASSLLGTGELFFGEGSRLTVL.

This sequence joins TRBV14 and TRBJ2-1; tentatively, D is TRBD2 (5 bases). The V gene lost 3 bases and the J gene lost 7 bases, with 10 bases spanning the gap. Germline V gene lookup returns CDR1 SGHDN and CDR2 FVKESK. The CDR3 is made up of 13 amino acids. CDR3 residues: CASSHLTGNEQFF. DNA of the CDR3: TGTGCCAGCAGCCACTTAACGGGGAATGAGCAGTTCTTC.

This clonotype was detected a few times. V and J are TRBV7-9 and TRBJ2-7, with a weak D call TRBD2 (6 bases). Trimming stripped 0 bases from V and 5 bases from J, with 14 bases between. The CDR3 runs to 15 residues. Germline loops: CDR1 SEHNR, CDR2 FQNEAQ (reference sequence). CDR3 sequence reads: CASSLAGSPDNEQYF. The CDR3 region has the DNA TGTGCCAGCAGCTTAGCCGGGAGTCCAGACAACGAGCAGTACTTC. The whole variable domain, filled in from reference TRBV7-9 and TRBJ2-7, reads DTGVSQNPRHKITKRGQNVTFRCDPISEHNRLYWYRQTLGQGPEFLTYFQNEAQLEKSRLLSDRFSAERPKGSFSTLEIQRTEQGDSAMYLCASSLAGSPDNEQYFGPGTRLTVT.